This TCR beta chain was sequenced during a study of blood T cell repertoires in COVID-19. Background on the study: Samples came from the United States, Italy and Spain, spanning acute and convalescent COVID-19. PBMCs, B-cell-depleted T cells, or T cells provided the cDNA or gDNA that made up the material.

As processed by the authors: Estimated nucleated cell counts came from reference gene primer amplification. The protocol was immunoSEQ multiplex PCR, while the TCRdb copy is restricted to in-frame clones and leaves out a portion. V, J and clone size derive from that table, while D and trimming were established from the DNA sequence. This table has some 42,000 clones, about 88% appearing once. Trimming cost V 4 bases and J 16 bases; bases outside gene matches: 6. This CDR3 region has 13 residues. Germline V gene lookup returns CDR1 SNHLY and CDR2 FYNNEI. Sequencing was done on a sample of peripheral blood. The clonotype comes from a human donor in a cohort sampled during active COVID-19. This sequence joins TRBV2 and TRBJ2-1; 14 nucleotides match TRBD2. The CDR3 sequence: CASSVTSGGAYFF. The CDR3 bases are TGTGCCAGCAGTGTGACTAGCGGGGGGGCCTATTTCTTC.